This TCR beta chain was sequenced during a study of blood T cell repertoires in COVID-19. Study context: The United States, Italy and Spain provided the acute and convalescent COVID-19 samples. Sample material is recorded as cDNA or gDNA derived from T cells, B-cell-depleted T cells, or PBMCs.

Deletions cut 1 base from V and 6 bases from J, with 12 bases between. This CDR3 contains 15 residues. The V gene's germline CDR1 is KGHSH and CDR2 LQKENI. Methods used by the authors: Nucleated cell counts were estimated from reference gene primer amplification. The data were produced by immunoSEQ multiplex PCR, yet TCRdb's version contains in-frame clones alone and is incomplete. V and J calls and clone size come straight from that table; D and trimming were deduced from the DNA. The table has approximately 60,000 clones, roughly 82% seen once. The V call is TRBV18, the J call TRBJ1-4; D gene unclear. The sequenced sample consisted of peripheral blood. The TCR originated in a woman in her sixties with acute or convalescent COVID-19. This CDR3 reads CASSPRTAGDEKLFF. In DNA, the CDR3 is TGTGCCAGCTCACCACGAACTGCCGGGGATGAAAAACTGTTTTTT.